A single T cell receptor beta chain is shown here with its context. The data were obtained in a study of CXCR3-negative and CXCR3-positive naive CD8 T cells. UMI labels and 5' RACE were used to prepare the TRB cDNA libraries. TCRdb re-called the 5' RACE reads; one entry per CDR3 protein, DNA not given. The sample totals about 48,000 distinct CDR3 sequences. CDR3 length: 14 residues. CDR1 is SGHTA, CDR2 FQGNSA, per germline. The clonotype comes from a human donor in good health. Some clones in this sample may be carry-over from other donors' samples. The chain is built from TRBV7-2 and TRBJ2-7; TCRdb selects TRBD1, and the lack of DNA leaves this call unchecked. Sequenced: memory CD8+ T cells from blood. The CDR3 is CASSLAGGHNEQYF. Full variable domain (rest looked up from reference TRBV7-2 and TRBJ2-7): GAGVSQSPSNKVTEKGKDVELRCDPISGHTALYWYRQSLGQGLEFLIYFQGNSAPDKSGLPSDRFSAERTGGSVSTLTIQRTQQEDSAVYLCASSLAGGHNEQYFGPGTRLTVT.